This TCR beta chain was sequenced for a study of T cell responses to AZD1222 COVID-19 vaccine. Points on this clone: Its antigen is still unknown. Other nucleotide sequences in the sample specify the same CDR3.

Study-wide points: Baseline seropositivity characterized only six AZD1222 recipients. Repertoires were obtained solely post-peak T cell response. Among the donors, most were white British and more were female, and clonal diversity was possibly underestimated. Vaccine-associated CD4 TCRs spanned spike, dominant at 160-218 and 743-854.

CDR1 is LGHDT, CDR2 YNNKEL, per germline (reference sequence). There are 12 residues in the CDR3. The V gene lost 4 bases and the J gene lost 3 bases, with 3 bases spanning the gap. Repertoires were generated with immunoSEQ multiplex PCR, while TCRdb's copy carries only in-frame clones and drops some. The sample contains around 74,000 clones, roughly 94% of which appear only once. The rearrangement links TRBV3-1 (or the pseudogene TRBV3-2) to TRBJ2-2; the D is unclear. The sample here was peripheral blood, taken on day 0 of MenACWY control vaccination. This sequence was found in an adult in good health. The CDR3 protein is CASSLYTGELFF. DNA for the CDR3: TGTGCCAGCAGCCTATACACCGGGGAGCTGTTTTTT.